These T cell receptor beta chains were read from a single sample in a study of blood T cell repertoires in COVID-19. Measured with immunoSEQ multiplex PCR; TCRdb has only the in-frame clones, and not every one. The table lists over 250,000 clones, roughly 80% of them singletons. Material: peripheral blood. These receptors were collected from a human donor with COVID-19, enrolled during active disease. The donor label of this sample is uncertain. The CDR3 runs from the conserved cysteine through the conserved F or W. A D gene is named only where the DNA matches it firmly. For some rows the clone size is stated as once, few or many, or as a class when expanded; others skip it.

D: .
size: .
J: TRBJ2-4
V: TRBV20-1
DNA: TGCAGTGCTAGTTCCCTTGGAAAGAAGGGGGAAAACATTCAGTACTTC
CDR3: CSASSLGKKGENIQYF

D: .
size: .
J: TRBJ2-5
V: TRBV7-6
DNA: TGTGCCAGCAGCTACGCCGGGATCAAACAAGAGACCCAGTACTTC
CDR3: CASSYAGIKQETQYF

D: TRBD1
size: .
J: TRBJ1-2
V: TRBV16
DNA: TGTGCCAGCAGCCAAGACAGGGGCTATGGCTACACCTTC
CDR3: CASSQDRGYGYTF

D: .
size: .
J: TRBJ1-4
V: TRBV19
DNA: TGTGCCAGTAGTATTGGACAGTCAACTAATGAAAAACTGTTTTTT
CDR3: CASSIGQSTNEKLFF

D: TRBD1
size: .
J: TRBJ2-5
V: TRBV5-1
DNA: TGCGCCAGTAGAACGACAGGGCAAGAGACCCAGTACTTC
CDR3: CASRTTGQETQYF

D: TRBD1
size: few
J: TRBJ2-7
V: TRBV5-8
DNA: TGTGCCAGCAGCTTGATTCGTTTTGGGGGACAGACCTACGAGCAGTACTTC
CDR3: CASSLIRFGGQTYEQYF

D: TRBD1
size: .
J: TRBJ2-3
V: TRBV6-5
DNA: TGTGCCAGCAGTTCGCCCCGGGACAGGGGGCGTGATACGCAGTATTTT
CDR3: CASSSPRDRGRDTQYF

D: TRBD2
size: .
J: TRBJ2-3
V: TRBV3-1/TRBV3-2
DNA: TGTGCCAGCAGCCAACCGACCGGGACTACGAGCACAGATACGCAGTATTTT
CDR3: CASSQPTGTTSTDTQYF

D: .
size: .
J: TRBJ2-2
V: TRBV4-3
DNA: TGCGCCAGCAGCCAAGAGCCCCCCGGGAGTTACACCGGGGAGCTGTTTTTT
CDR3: CASSQEPPGSYTGELFF

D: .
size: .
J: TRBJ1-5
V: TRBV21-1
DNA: TGTGCCAGCAGTAAAGGAACAGGGGAGCAGCCCCAGCATTTT
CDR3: CASSKGTGEQPQHF

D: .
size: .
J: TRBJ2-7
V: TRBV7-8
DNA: TGTGCCAGCAGCTTAATCGGCAGGGGATTTGACGAGCAGTACTTC
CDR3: CASSLIGRGFDEQYF

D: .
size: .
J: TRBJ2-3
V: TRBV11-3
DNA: TGTGCCAGCAGCTTAAACCAGGGGCCCACAGATACGCAGTATTTT
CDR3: CASSLNQGPTDTQYF

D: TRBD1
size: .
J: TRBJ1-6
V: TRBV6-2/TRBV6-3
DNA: TGTGCCAGCAGTCAGGGGGAATTCCTCCACTTT
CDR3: CASSQGEFLHF

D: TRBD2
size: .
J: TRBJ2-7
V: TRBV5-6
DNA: TGTGCCAGCAGGACTAGCGGGAGCTACGAGCAGTACTTC
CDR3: CASRTSGSYEQYF

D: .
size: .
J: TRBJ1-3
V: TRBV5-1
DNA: TGCGCCAGCAGCCCGTCCGTACAATCTGGAAACACCATATATTTT
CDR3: CASSPSVQSGNTIYF

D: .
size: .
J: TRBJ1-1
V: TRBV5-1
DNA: TGCGCCAGCAGCTTGGACAGACTGAACACTGAAGCTTTCTTT
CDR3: CASSLDRLNTEAFF

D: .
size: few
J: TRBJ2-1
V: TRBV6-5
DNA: TGTGCCGGAGGGCTTACGTTGGAGGATGAGCAGTTCTTC
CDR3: CAGGLTLEDEQFF

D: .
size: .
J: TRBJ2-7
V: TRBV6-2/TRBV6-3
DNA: TGTGCCAGCAGTTACCCCCGGCGCGACTATACCGTCTACGAGCAGTACTTC
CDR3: CASSYPRRDYTVYEQYF

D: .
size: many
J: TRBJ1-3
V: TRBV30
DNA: TGTGCCTGGAGTCCCCCGCCAGGTGGAAACACCATATATTTT
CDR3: CAWSPPPGGNTIYF

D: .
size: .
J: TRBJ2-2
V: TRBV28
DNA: TGTGCCAGCAGCCAAAGAGGCACCGGGGAGCTGTTTTTT
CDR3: CASSQRGTGELFF

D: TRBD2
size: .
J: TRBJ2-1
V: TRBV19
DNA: TGTGCCAGTAGGGGTTTCGCGGGAGGAGGGCAGTTCTTC
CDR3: CASRGFAGGGQFF

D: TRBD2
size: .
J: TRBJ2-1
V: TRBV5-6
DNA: TGTGCCAGCAGCTTACCGGGGACTAGCGGGCTCTACAATGAGCAGTTCTTC
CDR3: CASSLPGTSGLYNEQFF

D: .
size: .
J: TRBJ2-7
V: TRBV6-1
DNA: TGTGCCAGCAGTGAAGGTCTCCACGCGCTGTCCTACGAGCAGTACTTC
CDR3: CASSEGLHALSYEQYF

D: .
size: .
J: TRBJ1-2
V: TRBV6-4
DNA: TGTGCCAGCCCGTGGCAGGCCGCGCGTGGCTACACCTTC
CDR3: CASPWQAARGYTF

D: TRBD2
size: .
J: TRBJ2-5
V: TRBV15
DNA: TGTGCCACCAGCAGAGGGAAGACTAGCGGGAGGTATGAGACCCAGTACTTC
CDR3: CATSRGKTSGRYETQYF

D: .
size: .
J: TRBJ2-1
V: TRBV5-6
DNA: TGTGCCAGCAGCTTGGCCGTGGACCCTGGGGGGTACAGCAATGAGCAGTTCTTC
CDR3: CASSLAVDPGGYSNEQFF

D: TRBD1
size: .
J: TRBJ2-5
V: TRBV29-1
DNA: TGCAGCGCCGCCGGGACAGCACAAGAGACCCAGTACTTC
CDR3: CSAAGTAQETQYF

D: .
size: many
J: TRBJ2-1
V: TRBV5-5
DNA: TGTGCCAGCAGCCCTGGAGGGCCCTGGATCAATGAGCAGTTCTTC
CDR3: CASSPGGPWINEQFF

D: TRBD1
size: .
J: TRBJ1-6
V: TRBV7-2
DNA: TGTGCCAGCAGCGCCGACGGGGGACAGGGATCACCCCTCCACTTT
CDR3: CASSADGGQGSPLHF

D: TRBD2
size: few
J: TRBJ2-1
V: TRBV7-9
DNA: TGTGCCAGCACCCTGGGACTAGCGGATTACAATGAGCAGTTCTTC
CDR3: CASTLGLADYNEQFF

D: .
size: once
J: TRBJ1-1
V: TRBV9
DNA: TGTGCCAGCAGCGTAGGTGGTTCAGGGCTCACTGAAGCTTTCTTT
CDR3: CASSVGGSGLTEAFF

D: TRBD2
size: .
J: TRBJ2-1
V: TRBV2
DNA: TGTGCCAGCAGTGCCCGGACTAGCGGGAGCTACAATGAGCAGTTCTTC
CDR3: CASSARTSGSYNEQFF

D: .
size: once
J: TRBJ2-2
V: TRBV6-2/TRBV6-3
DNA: TGTGCCAGCAGTTTGGGTCGGGTGACCGGGGAGCTGTTTTTT
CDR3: CASSLGRVTGELFF

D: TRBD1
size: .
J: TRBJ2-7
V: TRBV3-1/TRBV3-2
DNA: TGTGCCAGCAGCCCCCGGGACAGTTGGGGCTACGAGCAGTACTTC
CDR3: CASSPRDSWGYEQYF

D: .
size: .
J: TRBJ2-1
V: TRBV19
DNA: TGTGCCAGTAGTACTTTGCTAGCTGCTTCCTACAATGAGCAGTTCTTC
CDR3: CASSTLLAASYNEQFF

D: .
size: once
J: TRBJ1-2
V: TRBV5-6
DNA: TGTGCCAGCAGCTTCGGAGGGATATATGGCTACACCTTC
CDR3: CASSFGGIYGYTF

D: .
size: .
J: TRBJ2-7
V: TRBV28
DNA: TGTGCCAGCAGGATGTTAAGCGGCATCTACGAGCAGTACTTC
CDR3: CASRMLSGIYEQYF

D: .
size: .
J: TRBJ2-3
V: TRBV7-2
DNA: TGTGCCAGCAGCGCCGGGGGTATTACTAGCACAGATACGCAGTATTTT
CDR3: CASSAGGITSTDTQYF

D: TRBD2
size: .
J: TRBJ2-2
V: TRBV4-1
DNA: TGCGCCAGCAGCCAAGCTCGGACTAGCGGGAGGGCCGGGAACGGGGAGCTGTTTTTT
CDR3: CASSQARTSGRAGNGELFF

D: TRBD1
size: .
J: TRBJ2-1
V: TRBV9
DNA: TGTGCCAGCAGCCCATGGGACAGGGGCACTTCCTACAATGAGCAGTTCTTC
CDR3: CASSPWDRGTSYNEQFF

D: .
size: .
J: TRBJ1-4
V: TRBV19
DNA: TGTGCCAGTAGTAGCTACAGTTTTGCAACTAATGAAAAACTGTTTTTT
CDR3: CASSSYSFATNEKLFF

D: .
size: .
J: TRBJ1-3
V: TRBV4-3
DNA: TGCGCCAGCAGCCAAGAAGAAGAGCCTGGAAACACCATATATTTT
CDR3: CASSQEEEPGNTIYF

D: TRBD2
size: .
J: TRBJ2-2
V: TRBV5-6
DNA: TGTGCCAGCAGCTTGGATAGGACTAGCAGAAACACCGGGGAGCTGTTTTTT
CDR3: CASSLDRTSRNTGELFF

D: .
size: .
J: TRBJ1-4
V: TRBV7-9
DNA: TGTGCCAGCAGCTTAGCGGCAGGGGAGAGGGCTAATGAAAAACTGTTTTTT
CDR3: CASSLAAGERANEKLFF

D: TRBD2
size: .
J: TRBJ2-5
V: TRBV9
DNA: TGTGCCAGCAGCACCGCACCTCTAGCGGGCCAAGAGACCCAGTACTTC
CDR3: CASSTAPLAGQETQYF

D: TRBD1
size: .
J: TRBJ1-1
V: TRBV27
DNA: TGTGCCAGCAGTCAACGACAGGGGGCGCGTACTGAAGCTTTCTTT
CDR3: CASSQRQGARTEAFF

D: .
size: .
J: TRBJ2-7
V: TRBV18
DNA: TGTGCCAGCTCACCACTCGGGGGCTCCTACGAGCAGTACTTC
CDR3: CASSPLGGSYEQYF

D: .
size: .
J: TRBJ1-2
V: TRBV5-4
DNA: TGTGCCAGCAGCCCAGGGACTTTCCTTAACTATGGCTACACCTTC
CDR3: CASSPGTFLNYGYTF